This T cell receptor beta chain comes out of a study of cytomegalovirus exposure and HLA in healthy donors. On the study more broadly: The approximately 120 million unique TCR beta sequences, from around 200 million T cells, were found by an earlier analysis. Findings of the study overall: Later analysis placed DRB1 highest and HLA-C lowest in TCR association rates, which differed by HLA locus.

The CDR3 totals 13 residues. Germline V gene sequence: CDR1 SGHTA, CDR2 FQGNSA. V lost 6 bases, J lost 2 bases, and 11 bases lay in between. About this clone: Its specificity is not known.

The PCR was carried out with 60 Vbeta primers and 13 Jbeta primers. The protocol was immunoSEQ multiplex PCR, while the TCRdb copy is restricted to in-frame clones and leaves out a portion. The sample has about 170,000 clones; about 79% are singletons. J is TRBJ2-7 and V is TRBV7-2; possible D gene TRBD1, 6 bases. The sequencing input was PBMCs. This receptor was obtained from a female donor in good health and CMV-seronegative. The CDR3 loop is CASRGAGTYEQYF. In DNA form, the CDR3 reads TGTGCCAGCAGGGGGGCAGGTACCTACGAGCAGTACTTC. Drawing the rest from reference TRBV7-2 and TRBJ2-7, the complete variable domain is GAGVSQSPSNKVTEKGKDVELRCDPISGHTALYWYRQSLGQGLEFLIYFQGNSAPDKSGLPSDRFSAERTGGSVSTLTIQRTQQEDSAVYLCASRGAGTYEQYFGPGTRLTVT.